One and the same sample provided the 20 T cell receptor beta chains below, sequenced in a study of blood T cell repertoires in COVID-19. The repertoire was sequenced with immunoSEQ multiplex PCR; TCRdb's copy has only in-frame clones and lacks some. The sample has 180,000 or so clones; approximately 85% are singletons. The sequenced sample was peripheral blood. The receptor source for this set is a woman of 80 years or more with acute or convalescent COVID-19.

The V and J genes are TRBV5-1 and TRBJ1-3; D uncertain. The CDR3 has 17 residues. V shed 1 base and J shed 8 bases, with 22 bases lying between them. Germline-derived CDR1 and CDR2 are SGHRS and YFSETQ. CDR3 in amino acids: CASSLSGSLRGGDTIYF. The CDR3 DNA reads TGCGCCAGCAGCTTGAGTGGCAGCCTCCGGGGAGGAGACACCATATATTTT.

The V call is TRBV6-2 or TRBV6-3, the J call TRBJ1-2, with 9 positions matching TRBD1. The CDR3 is 15 amino acids. V trimming: 2 bases; J trimming: 8 bases; junction bases outside the gene matches: 9. The germline gives CDR1 MNHEY, CDR2 SVGEGT. In DNA form, the CDR3 reads TGTGCCAGCAGTTACCGCCCGGGACAGGGACGAGGCTACACCTTC. Translated, it gives CASSYRPGQGRGYTF.

J is TRBJ1-2 and V is TRBV6-5; no definite D call. The CDR3 is 15 amino acids. V lost 7 bases and J lost 3, with 18 bases in between. The germline CDR1 and CDR2 sequences are MNHEY and SVGAGI. The CDR3 nucleotides are TGTGCCAGCACCCCGAGGCGTGATCAAGACTATGGCTACACCTTC. Protein: CASTPRRDQDYGYTF.

A few counts support this clone. The chain employs TRBV7-9 and TRBJ1-5, with 7 bases that match TRBD1. Germline CDR1 reads SEHNR; CDR2 reads FQNEAQ (reference sequence). The CDR3 is made up of 14 amino acids. Germline trimming cut 4 bases from V and 11 bases from J; bases unmatched to any gene: 11. This CDR3 reads CASSSRTGAPSQHF. The CDR3 nucleotides are TGTGCCAGCAGCTCCCGTACAGGGGCCCCGTCCCAGCATTTT.

In DNA form, the CDR3 reads TGTGCCAGCAGTTTATCGATGAGGGGGGAGACCCAGTACTTC. This sequence encodes CASSLSMRGETQYF. The J gene is TRBJ2-5, the V gene TRBV27; D is possibly TRBD1 (6 bases). The CDR3 contains 14 residues. Deletions cut 0 bases from V and 5 bases from J, with 10 bases between. The germline V gene encodes CDR1 MNHEY and CDR2 SMNVEV (reference sequence).

The chain recombines TRBV7-2 with TRBJ2-2, with a weak D call TRBD2 (5 bases). The CDR3 is made up of 17 amino acids. Per the germline V gene, CDR1 is SGHTA and CDR2 is FQGNSA. Trimming cost V 2 bases and J 2 bases, with 15 bases left between them. This CDR3 reads CASSLLAETLNTGELFF. The DNA for the CDR3 is TGTGCCAGCAGCTTACTAGCTGAAACACTAAACACCGGGGAGCTGTTTTTT.

The genes are TRBV30 and TRBJ2-1; the match to TRBD2 covers 11 bases. V gave up 3 bases and J gave up 0 bases; unmatched junction bases: 4. Germline V gene sequence: CDR1 GTSNPN, CDR2 SVGIG (reference sequence). CDR3 size: 16 residues. The CDR3 reads CAWRPTSGSSYNEQFF. CDR3 in DNA: TGTGCCTGGAGGCCCACTAGCGGGAGCTCCTACAATGAGCAGTTCTTC. The whole variable domain, filled in from reference TRBV30 and TRBJ2-1, reads SQTIHQWPATLVQPVGSPLSLECTVEGTSNPNLYWYRQAAGRGLQLLFYSVGIGQISSEVPQNLSASRPQDRQFILSSKKLLLSDSGFYLCAWRPTSGSSYNEQFFGPGTRLTVL.

This clone occurred a few times. The chain couples TRBV9 to TRBJ2-2; TRBD1 matches at 9 bases. Germline CDR1 reads SGDLS; CDR2 reads YYNGEE. The CDR3 runs to 17 residues. The ends lost 3 bases at V and 5 bases at J; junction bases unmatched: 11. The CDR3 DNA follows: TGTGCCAGCAGCGCGCAACTAGACAGGGGGAAAACCGGGGAGCTGTTTTTT. Its protein product is CASSAQLDRGKTGELFF.

This CDR3 is CASKDLRTAEGDGYTF. The CDR3, as DNA: TGCGCCAGCAAGGATCTTCGGACGGCCGAGGGGGATGGCTACACCTTC. This rearrangement joins TRBV4-1 to TRBJ1-2, with D possibly TRBD1 on 6 matching bases. V was shortened by 7 bases and J by 6 bases, with 24 bases between the two germline ends. Germline V gives CDR1 MGHRA, CDR2 YSYEKL. This CDR3 is 16 amino acids long.

This chain joins TRBV23-1 and TRBJ2-7; 11 nucleotides agree with TRBD2. TRBV23-1 is known as an ORF, though its function is uncertain. J was trimmed by 0 bases and V by 4 bases; bases with no gene match: 5. The CDR3 contains 16 residues. The CDR3: CASSRPTSGTSYEQYF. The CDR3 coding sequence is TGCGCCAGCAGTCGACCGACTAGCGGGACCTCCTACGAGCAGTACTTC.

V gene TRBV18 combines with J gene TRBJ2-3; the match to TRBD2 covers 11 bases. The CDR3 is 16 residues long. Germline CDR1 and CDR2: KGHSH and LQKENI. The ends lost 6 bases at V and 4 bases at J; junction bases unmatched: 9. CDR3 loop: CASSPRLAGGPDTQYF. The CDR3 region has the DNA TGTGCCAGCTCCCCCCGCCTAGCGGGGGGCCCAGATACGCAGTATTTT.

The J gene is TRBJ1-3, the V gene TRBV14; no firm D call. The ends were cut back, 6 bases at V and 3 bases at J, with 3 bases in the middle. Per germline, CDR1 SGHDN and CDR2 FVKESK. CDR3 length: 11 residues. CDR3 coding DNA: TGTGCCAGCAGTCGTGGAAACACCATATATTTT. Translation: CASSRGNTIYF.

This clone was found a few times. V is TRBV12-3 or TRBV12-4 and J is TRBJ1-3, with D unclear. The germline V and J ends were trimmed by 1 base and 4 bases, with 5 bases remaining between them. This CDR3 spans 13 amino acids. The CDR3 loop is CASSLEQGNTIYF. CDR3 nucleotides: TGTGCCAGCAGTTTAGAACAGGGAAACACCATATATTTT.

V gene TRBV30 combines with J gene TRBJ2-3; D uncertain. Per the germline V gene, CDR1 is GTSNPN and CDR2 is SVGIG (reference sequence). The CDR3 loop spans 12 amino acids. Trimming stripped 0 bases from V and 5 bases from J, with 6 bases between. CDR3: CAWSVLLDTQYF. CDR3 coding DNA: TGTGCCTGGAGTGTTCTCCTAGATACGCAGTATTTT.

The chain links TRBV7-9 to TRBJ2-5; 8 bases align to TRBD2. V shed 4 bases and J 1 base; nucleotides not matched to a gene: 8. Germline CDR1 is SEHNR and CDR2 is FQNEAQ (reference sequence). This CDR3 has 16 residues. The CDR3 protein is CASSSPAGGRQETQYF. In nucleotides, the CDR3 is TGTGCCAGCAGCTCCCCCGCGGGGGGACGCCAAGAGACCCAGTACTTC.

This clone was counted at least ten times. The chain has TRBV3-1 (or the pseudogene TRBV3-2) and TRBJ1-1; D call uncertain. The germline gives CDR1 LGHDT, CDR2 YNNKEL (reference sequence). V lost 2 bases and J 0 bases, leaving 7 bases between the germline ends. The length of the CDR3 is 14 residues. In nucleotides, the CDR3 is TGTGCCAGCAGCCAAATTGGAGTGAACACTGAAGCTTTCTTT. It encodes CASSQIGVNTEAFF.

This clone was counted between two and nine times. The chain is built from TRBV19 and TRBJ1-5, with a tentative D call TRBD1 (6 bases). The CDR3 is 14 amino acids. Trimming shortened V by 5 bases and J by 6 bases, and 14 bases separated the two germline ends. From germline, CDR1 is LNHDA and CDR2 SQIVND (reference sequence). CDR3 sequence reads: CASSRGGPPQPQHF. CDR3 sequence (DNA): TGTGCCAGTAGTCGGGGGGGGCCCCCTCAGCCCCAGCATTTT.

This clone came up once. The chain couples TRBV5-5 to TRBJ2-1; D may be TRBD2 (5 bases). The CDR3 covers 15 residues. CDR1 SGHKS and CDR2 YYEKEE come from the germline V gene (reference sequence). Deletions cut 4 bases from V and 3 bases from J, with 14 bases between. CDR3 in amino acids: CASSLLGVNYNEQFF. DNA for the CDR3: TGTGCCAGCAGCCTGTTGGGAGTCAACTACAATGAGCAGTTCTTC.

This clone was detected only a few times. The chain combines TRBV7-2 with TRBJ1-5; TRBD1 is a possible D gene (6 bases). The CDR3 length is 15 residues. V lost 2 bases to trimming and J lost 0 bases, with 8 bases between them. Germline CDR1 SGHTA, CDR2 FQGNSA. The CDR3 coding sequence is TGTGCCAGCAGCTTACTGGGGGCTAGCAATCAGCCCCAGCATTTT. Encoded protein: CASSLLGASNQPQHF.

This clone was picked up a small number of times. V gene TRBV5-5 combines with J gene TRBJ2-7, with 7 bases lining up with TRBD1. The V gene end was trimmed by 4 bases and the J gene end by 4 bases; junction bases not matched to a gene: 8. Per germline, CDR1 SGHKS and CDR2 YYEKEE (reference sequence). The CDR3 consists of 14 residues. CDR3 sequence (DNA): TGTGCCAGCAGCCCCCCGACAGGGTGGTACGAGCAGTACTTC. It specifies CASSPPTGWYEQYF.